The 23 T cell receptor beta chains below come from one sample, sequenced in a study of T-cell reconstitution after alpha-beta-depleted transplantation in children. Using unique molecular identifiers, the investigators prepared the TCRbeta library. TCRdb reprocessed the PCR reads with MiXCR, giving one entry per CDR3 protein. The sample records a few hundred thousand distinct CDR3 sequences, around a tenth being singletons. This material consisted of peripheral blood, taken 180 days after TCRalphabeta/CD19-depleted stem cell transplant. Receptor source: a male patient between 2 and 10 years old who had a stem cell transplant for chronic granulomatous disease, so the T cells may come from the graft donor.

This clonotype was detected many times. CDR3 sequence reads: CASSYRASVTEAFF. CDR3 in DNA: TGTGCCAGCAGTTACCGGGCCTCGGTCACTGAAGCTTTCTTT. The gene calls are TRBV6-2 or TRBV6-3 and TRBJ1-1, with D uncertain. Trimming shortened V by 2 bases and J by 4 bases, and 11 bases separated the two germline ends. Germline CDR1 and CDR2: MNHEY and SVGEGT. The CDR3 contains 14 residues.

There are many counts of this clonotype. The rearrangement joins TRBV28 to TRBJ1-2, with unresolved D. The CDR3 totals 13 residues. CDR1 and CDR2 (germline): MDHEN, SYDVKM. V was pared by 7 bases and J by 0 bases, with 9 bases between. In DNA, the CDR3 is TGTGCCAGCACTCTTGGGCCTAACTATGGCTACACCTTC. Its protein product is CASTLGPNYGYTF.

This clonotype was seen a few times. The chain joins TRBV20-1 to TRBJ2-5, with 7 bases lining up with TRBD1. The junction had 5 bases not matched to a gene; V was cut back by 6 bases and J by 1 base. The CDR3 spans 13 residues. Germline lookup yields CDR1 DFQATT and CDR2 SNEGSKA (reference sequence). CDR3 residues: CSANRQGQETQYF. CDR3 DNA: TGCAGTGCAAACCGACAGGGCCAAGAGACCCAGTACTTC.

This clonotype has a count of ten or more. The chain has TRBV5-1 and TRBJ2-5; D possibly corresponds to TRBD1 (6 bases). The CDR3 totals 15 residues. The V end lost 0 bases, the J end lost 2 bases, and 11 bases lay between the germline ends. CDR1 and CDR2 from the germline V gene are SGHRS and YFSETQ. The CDR3 spells CASSLAGRGQETQYF. The CDR3 bases are TGCGCCAGCAGCTTGGCGGGCAGGGGTCAAGAGACCCAGTACTTC. Looking up the rest from reference TRBV5-1 and TRBJ2-5 gives the full variable domain: KAGVTQTPRYLIKTRGQQVTLSCSPISGHRSVSWYQQTPGQGLQFLFEYFSETQRNKGNFPGRFSGRQFSNSRSEMNVSTLELGDSALYLCASSLAGRGQETQYFGPGTRLLVL.

Remarks on this clonotype: This may be a read error, as it is one base from a much larger clone. The chain combines TRBV20-1 with TRBJ2-1, with D uncertain. The CDR3 runs 13 residues. CDR1 DFQATT and CDR2 SNEGSKA come from the germline V gene (reference sequence). The CDR3 region has the DNA TGCAGTGCTTTATCACATTCCTACAATGTGCAGTTCTTC. This codes for CSALSHSYNVQFF.

This clonotype was found many times. The genes are TRBV6-1 and TRBJ1-3; D unclear. This CDR3 has 15 residues. The V gene lost 1 base and the J gene lost 0 bases, with 7 bases spanning the gap. The germline V gene encodes CDR1 MNHNS and CDR2 SASEGT. This CDR3 is CASSEGEYSGNTIYF. CDR3 sequence (DNA): TGTGCCAGCAGTGAAGGGGAGTACTCTGGAAACACCATATATTTT.

Ten or more counts support this clonotype. CDR3 residues: CASSSTNVQYSPLHF. The CDR3 bases are TGTGCCAGCAGCTCCACGAACGTACAGTATTCACCCCTCCACTTT. The chain is built from TRBV5-6 and TRBJ1-6; the D is unclear. V was pared by 3 bases and J by 8 bases, with 15 bases between. CDR3 length equals 15 residues. CDR1 is SGHDT and CDR2 is YYEEEE in the germline V gene.

This clonotype was found a few times. The chain combines TRBV28 with TRBJ1-4; D may be TRBD1 (5 bases). There are 12 residues in the CDR3. Trimming took off 1 base at V and 11 bases at J, with 8 bases between the two ends. Germline loops: CDR1 MDHEN, CDR2 SYDVKM. The CDR3 reads CASSLLGEKLFF. CDR3 bases: TGTGCCAGCAGTTTATTGGGGGAGAAACTGTTTTTT.

The chain joins TRBV7-9 to TRBJ2-7; D is ambiguous. This CDR3 is 14 amino acids long. CDR1 and CDR2 from the germline V gene are SEHNR and FQNEAQ (reference sequence). The V gene lost 5 bases and the J gene lost 0 bases, with 11 bases spanning the gap. The CDR3 DNA follows: TGTGCCAGCAGCACCGGACGGAACTCCTACGAGCAGTACTTC. This encodes CASSTGRNSYEQYF.

This clonotype occurred many times. This chain connects TRBV6-2 or TRBV6-3 to TRBJ2-7; D ambiguous. The CDR3 runs 15 residues. Germline V gene data show CDR1 as MNHEY and CDR2 as SVGEGT. The germline V and J ends were trimmed by 1 base and 9 bases, with 19 bases remaining between them. The DNA for the CDR3 is TGTGCCAGCAGTTACTGGCGGAGTGGGGTACGTGTGCAGTACTTC. Its translation: CASSYWRSGVRVQYF.

This clonotype showed up many times. The gene calls are TRBV9 and TRBJ2-1; D gene unclear. The CDR3 sequence is 12 residues long. In germline, CDR1 is SGDLS, CDR2 YYNGEE. V was clipped by 2 bases and J by 7 bases, with 7 bases between them. CDR3 DNA sequence: TGTGCCAGCAGCGTCCGACGTAATGAGCAGTTCTTC. It codes for CASSVRRNEQFF.

The rearrangement uses TRBV23-1 and TRBJ2-2; D is possibly TRBD2 (5 bases). TRBV23-1 is an ORF for which the function is uncertain. V dropped 0 bases and J dropped 5 bases, with 16 bases sitting between them. The CDR3 totals 17 residues. The CDR3 region is CASSQSQLSSGTGELFF. The DNA of the CDR3 is TGCGCCAGCAGTCAATCGCAACTGAGTTCGGGGACCGGGGAGCTGTTTTTT.

This clonotype was counted at least ten times. J is TRBJ2-3 and V is TRBV5-1; D unclear. V lost 1 base, J lost 1 base, and 10 bases lay in between. Germline CDR1 SGHRS, CDR2 YFSETQ. CDR3 size: 15 residues. The CDR3 DNA sequence: TGCGCCAGCAGCTTGCAGGCGTCCGGCACAGATACGCAGTATTTT. This gives the protein CASSLQASGTDTQYF. Together with reference TRBV5-1 and TRBJ2-3, the CDR3 gives the full variable domain: KAGVTQTPRYLIKTRGQQVTLSCSPISGHRSVSWYQQTPGQGLQFLFEYFSETQRNKGNFPGRFSGRQFSNSRSEMNVSTLELGDSALYLCASSLQASGTDTQYFGPGTRLTVL.

Details on this clonotype: A single base separates this from a much larger clone, so it may be a read error. The rearrangement joins TRBV20-1 to TRBJ2-1; D is tentatively TRBD1 or TRBD2 (5 bases each). CDR1 and CDR2 (germline): DFQATT, SNEGSKA (reference sequence). CDR3 length: 15 residues. The CDR3, as DNA: TGCAGTGTTCCCTCGGGAATTGGGGCATACAATGAGCAGTCCTTC. The encoded protein is CSVPSGIGAYNEQSF.

About this clonotype: Since a much larger clone is just one base distant, this may be a read error. The CDR3 loop reads CASSARETQYF. CDR3 bases: TGTGCCAGCAGTGCTAGAGAGACCCAGTACTTC. V usage is TRBV25-1 and J usage is TRBJ2-5; D is unclear. Germline loops: CDR1 MGHDK, CDR2 SYGVNS. V was cut by 4 bases and J by 4 bases, with 4 bases left in between. The CDR3 loop spans 11 amino acids.

This clonotype was seen repeatedly, ten times or more. The genes are TRBV18 and TRBJ2-2; either TRBD1 or TRBD2 may supply D (5 bases each). The germline V gene encodes CDR1 KGHSH and CDR2 LQKENI. Trimming took 3 bases from V and 8 from J, leaving 16 bases between them. CDR3 length equals 15 residues. The CDR3 DNA is TGTGCCAGCTCACCCTTCAGGGAGAAAGCTGGGGAGCTGTTTTTT. Translation gives CASSPFREKAGELFF.

Many counts were recorded for this clonotype. This chain joins TRBV3-1 and TRBJ2-7, with TRBD2 matching over 8 bases. This CDR3 comprises 14 residues. V gave up 5 bases and J gave up 5 bases; unmatched junction bases: 8. CDR1 is LGHDT and CDR2 is YNNKEL in the germline V gene (reference sequence). The CDR3 protein is CASSLAGKDNEQYF. The CDR3 DNA reads as TGTGCCAGCAGCTTAGCGGGAAAGGACAACGAGCAGTACTTC.

This clonotype was seen ten or more times. J is TRBJ1-1 and V is TRBV12-3 or TRBV12-4, with D perhaps matching TRBD1 (6 bases). The CDR3 runs to 11 residues. Trimming took off 10 bases at V and 4 bases at J, with 10 bases between the two ends. The CDR3 DNA reads TGTGCCAAGCAGGGGTCCACTGAAGCTTTCTTT. Protein product: CAKQGSTEAFF.

This clonotype was counted at least ten times. The genes are TRBV5-1 and TRBJ2-1; 7 bases fit TRBD2. This CDR3 has 15 residues. V lost 6 bases, J lost 3 bases, and 9 bases stayed unmatched. Germline V gives CDR1 SGHRS, CDR2 YFSETQ. CDR3 sequence: CASNGAGVNYNEQFF. For the CDR3, the DNA is TGCGCCAGCAATGGGGCGGGGGTCAACTACAATGAGCAGTTCTTC.

This clonotype was picked up many times. This chain connects TRBV12-3 or TRBV12-4 to TRBJ1-2; no clear D gene. CDR3 length: 16 residues. Trimming took 0 bases from V and 0 from J, leaving 11 bases between them. CDR3: CASSLALRLTNYGYTF. CDR3 nucleotide sequence: TGTGCCAGCAGTTTAGCCCTTAGGCTCACTAACTATGGCTACACCTTC.

In DNA, the CDR3 is TGTGCCAGCTCACTACCTCTGGGGACCGCCTACAATGAGCAGTTCTTC. This encodes CASSLPLGTAYNEQFF. The V and J genes are TRBV18 and TRBJ2-1; D possibly uses TRBD1 or TRBD2 (5 bases each). Germline V gene sequence: CDR1 KGHSH, CDR2 LQKENI. The CDR3 runs 16 residues. Trimming took off 4 bases at V and 2 bases at J, with 15 bases between the two ends.

The sample holds many counts of this clonotype. The gene calls are TRBV10-3 and TRBJ2-1; a weak D match, TRBD2 (5 bases). The CDR3 covers 13 residues. With 3 bases removed from V and 8 bases from J, the gap between germline ends came to 11 bases. The germline V gene encodes CDR1 ENHRY and CDR2 SYGVKD. CDR3 residues: CAISDLNGDEQFF. The CDR3 DNA is TGTGCCATCAGTGACCTAAACGGGGATGAGCAGTTCTTC.

This clonotype has at least ten counts. This chain connects TRBV4-3 to TRBJ2-1; D might be TRBD2 (5 bases). The CDR3 is 15 residues long. V was clipped by 1 base and J by 0 bases, with 7 bases between them. Germline values: CDR1 LGHNA, CDR2 YSLEER. CDR3 nucleotide sequence: TGCGCCAGCAGCCAAGGTGGGAGCTCCTACAATGAGCAGTTCTTC. As protein: CASSQGGSSYNEQFF.